Listed here are 14 T cell receptor beta chains from one sample, sequenced in a study of blood T cell repertoires in COVID-19. The assay was immunoSEQ multiplex PCR, and TCRdb's table has in-frame clones only and misses some. The profile shows roughly 460,000 clones, around 90% of them singletons. The sequenced sample was peripheral blood. All receptors derive from a man between 18 and 29 years old with COVID-19, enrolled during active disease.

The chain carries TRBV6-1 and TRBJ2-6; D is perhaps TRBD1 (5 bases). CDR3 length equals 19 residues. The germline V gene has CDR1 MNHNS and CDR2 SASEGT. V was trimmed by 4 bases and J by 0 bases, leaving 19 bases between them. The CDR3 DNA reads TGTGCCAGCAGTGCGGTATTGTTTCACAGGTACTCTGGGGCCAACGTCCTGACTTTC. As protein: CASSAVLFHRYSGANVLTF.

The chain recombines TRBV19 with TRBJ2-1; TRBD1 might be the D (6 bases). The CDR3 has 13 amino acids. V was clipped by 5 bases and J by 5 bases, with 10 bases between them. The germline V gene encodes CDR1 LNHDA and CDR2 SQIVND (reference sequence). The CDR3 DNA reads as TGTGCCAGTAGTTTACAGGGTCACAATGAGCAGTTCTTC. Its translation: CASSLQGHNEQFF. The whole variable domain, remainder taken from reference TRBV19 and TRBJ2-1, is DGGITQSPKYLFRKEGQNVTLSCEQNLNHDAMYWYRQDPGQGLRLIYYSQIVNDFQKGDIAEGYSVSREKKESFPLTVTSAQKNPTAFYLCASSLQGHNEQFFGPGTRLTVL.

V and J are TRBV5-6 and TRBJ1-3; D unclear. The CDR3 totals 14 residues. Germline assignment: CDR1 SGHDT and CDR2 YYEEEE. The V end was cut by 1 base, the J end by 0 bases, with 5 bases between. CDR3 sequence: CASSLWASGNTIYF. The CDR3 bases are TGTGCCAGCAGCTTGTGGGCCTCTGGAAACACCATATATTTT.

The V gene is TRBV4-1, the J gene TRBJ2-2, with a tentative D call TRBD1 (6 bases). The V gene's germline CDR1 is MGHRA and CDR2 YSYEKL. This CDR3 is built from 15 residues. Between the trimmed V and J ends, which lost 5 bases and 2 bases, there was a span of 12 bases. The DNA of the CDR3 is TGCGCCAGCAGCGCCACAGGGTTAAACACCGGGGAGCTGTTTTTT. This codes for CASSATGLNTGELFF.

This clone was found once. The chain has TRBV3-1 (or the pseudogene TRBV3-2) and TRBJ2-1; possibly TRBD2 for D (5 bases). The germline V and J ends were trimmed by 6 bases and 9 bases, with 15 bases remaining between them. This CDR3 is built from 13 residues. Germline CDR1 and CDR2: LGHDT and YNNKEL (reference sequence). CDR3 sequence (DNA): TGTGCCAGCAGAGCCTCGGGATTTGGTGAGCAGTTCTTC. It codes for CASRASGFGEQFF.

The chain uses TRBV2 and TRBJ2-1; possibly TRBD1 for D (6 bases). The CDR3 consists of 13 residues. CDR1 and CDR2 from the germline V gene are SNHLY and FYNNEI. V was pared by 6 bases and J by 7 bases, with 13 bases between. In nucleotides, the CDR3 is TGTGCCAGCAGCACTAGGGGGAGTAATGAGCAGTTCTTC. Protein: CASSTRGSNEQFF.

This clone was observed a few times. The gene calls are TRBV9 and TRBJ2-2, with 9 bases matching TRBD2. CDR3 length equals 16 residues. Losses at the gene ends were 4 bases for V and 5 bases for J; bases not matched to a gene: 9. Germline CDR1 is SGDLS and CDR2 is YYNGEE. The CDR3 coding sequence is TGTGCCAGCAGCACTTTAGCGGGAGATCTTACCGGGGAGCTGTTTTTT. It encodes CASSTLAGDLTGELFF. Full variable domain (remainder filled in from reference TRBV9 and TRBJ2-2): DSGVTQTPKHLITATGQRVTLRCSPRSGDLSVYWYQQSLDQGLQFLIQYYNGEERAKGNILERFSAQQFPDLHSELNLSSLELGDSALYFCASSTLAGDLTGELFFGEGSRLTVL.

J is TRBJ2-2 and V is TRBV27; no definite D call. The CDR3 spans 14 residues. In germline, CDR1 is MNHEY, CDR2 SMNVEV (reference sequence). Trimming cost V 0 bases and J 7 bases, with 9 bases left between them. The CDR3 DNA reads as TGTGCCAGCAGTTTATCGGCGGTGGACGGGGAGCTGTTTTTT. Its translation is CASSLSAVDGELFF.

This clone has only one observation. CDR3 DNA: TGTGCCAGCTCGTATGACAGGGACACCGGGGAGCTGTTTTTT. Protein sequence: CASSYDRDTGELFF. The J gene is TRBJ2-2, the V gene TRBV18; 7 nucleotides match TRBD1. After removal of 6 bases from V and 3 bases from J, the junction contained 4 bases not matched to a gene. Germline-derived CDR1 and CDR2 are KGHSH and LQKENI. This CDR3 comprises 14 residues. The variable domain in full, completed from reference TRBV18 and TRBJ2-2, reads NAGVMQNPRHLVRRRGQEARLRCSPMKGHSHVYWYRQLPEEGLKFMVYLQKENIIDESGMPKERFSAEFPKEGPSILRIQQVVRGDSAAYFCASSYDRDTGELFFGEGSRLTVL.

V and J are TRBV5-4 and TRBJ2-7, with TRBD1 matching over 8 bases. The CDR3 is 14 amino acids. Per the germline V gene, CDR1 is SGHNT and CDR2 is YYREEE (reference sequence). The junction had 7 bases not matched to a gene; V was cut back by 4 bases and J by 4 bases. CDR3 amino acids: CASSVTGETYEQYF. CDR3 nucleotides: TGTGCCAGCAGCGTGACAGGGGAAACGTACGAGCAGTACTTC.

In DNA, the CDR3 is TGTGCCAGCAGCCAAGAGACATCGGATTTCAATGGCTACACCTTC. The encoded protein is CASSQETSDFNGYTF. The gene calls are TRBV14 and TRBJ1-2, with D hard to call. Germline CDR1 SGHDN, CDR2 FVKESK. Deletions cut 0 bases from V and 6 bases from J, with 14 bases between. This CDR3 has 15 residues.

This chain uses TRBV5-4 with TRBJ1-5; tentatively, D is TRBD1 (5 bases). The ends were cut back, 0 bases at V and 9 bases at J, with 10 bases in the middle. Germline CDR1 and CDR2: SGHNT and YYREEE (reference sequence). This CDR3 has 13 residues. CDR3 DNA: TGTGCCAGCAGCTTGGTGGGGACTTCGCCCCAGCATTTT. It codes for CASSLVGTSPQHF.

This chain connects TRBV4-1 to TRBJ2-1; 15 nucleotides match TRBD2. Germline CDR1 MGHRA, CDR2 YSYEKL. Losses at the gene ends were 4 bases for V and 8 bases for J; bases not matched to a gene: 3. The CDR3 is made up of 15 amino acids. CDR3 nucleotide sequence: TGCGCCAGCAGCCCGGGACTAGCGGGGGGAGATGAGCAGTTCTTC. It codes for CASSPGLAGGDEQFF.

The V gene is TRBV6-2 or TRBV6-3, the J gene TRBJ2-1, with D maybe TRBD2 (7 bases). Looked up from germline, CDR1 is MNHEY and CDR2 is SVGEGT. Trimming removed 5 bases from V and 8 bases from J, with 13 bases in between. The CDR3 spans 13 residues. As DNA, the CDR3 is TGTGCCAGCAGTCGGGGGGCTCGGTATGAGCAGTTCTTC. Translated: CASSRGARYEQFF.